This T cell receptor beta chain was identified during a study of CD8 T cells in Susac syndrome. Relapsing-remitting disease, either stable or active, was present in the treatment-naive patients who were the multiple sclerosis controls. Reverse transcription of about 0.45 to 1 ug RNA used random hexamers. TCRdb itself ran the immunoSEQ multiplex PCR reads through MiXCR, one entry per CDR3 protein. The top ten clones hold approximately 0.11% of a sample with some 300,000 distinct CDR3 sequences, 80% to 90% of them seen once. This CDR3 spans 19 amino acids. Germline values: CDR1 DFQATT, CDR2 SNEGSKA (reference sequence). J was trimmed by 5 bases and V by 5 bases; bases with no gene match: 18. This clonotype came up once.

Sequenced material: CD8+ T cells from PBMCs. The chain is built from TRBV20-1 and TRBJ2-1; the match to TRBD2 covers 13 bases. The origin of this receptor is a human donor with multiple sclerosis. This CDR3 reads CSAHRLRLAGGAIDNEQFF. CDR3 nucleotide sequence: TGCAGTGCTCACCGACTAAGACTAGCGGGAGGCGCGATCGACAATGAGCAGTTCTTC.